These T cell receptor beta chains were read from a single sample in a study of blood T cell repertoires in COVID-19. Assay used: immunoSEQ multiplex PCR; TCRdb lists only in-frame clones, some missing. The table shows about 120,000 clones, with about 89% occurring only once. Sequenced material: peripheral blood. Every receptor here comes from a woman in her seventies with acute or convalescent COVID-19. Each CDR3 is given with its conserved first and last residue. The D gene is left open where the match is weak. The size entry is marked missing in some rows and otherwise reads once, few, many or a size class.

v_call	clone_size	d_call	j_call	cdr3_aa	cdr3_nt
TRBV2	.	.	TRBJ2-5	CASRISSRRAPGTQYF	TGTGCCAGCAGAATTTCCTCAAGGCGGGCCCCCGGGACCCAGTACTTC
TRBV4-2	.	TRBD1	TRBJ1-6	CASSQDGTGTFPLHF	TGTGCCAGCAGCCAAGATGGGACAGGGACTTTCCCCCTCCACTTT
TRBV24-1	.	.	TRBJ2-1	CATSQGVEQFF	TGTGCCACCAGTCAGGGTGTTGAGCAGTTCTTC
TRBV18	few	.	TRBJ1-2	CASSPQEGDGYTF	TGTGCCAGCTCACCACAGGAGGGCGATGGCTACACCTTC
TRBV4-1	.	TRBD2	TRBJ2-5	CASSQVLAGLGETQYF	TGCGCCAGCAGCCAAGTTCTAGCGGGGCTGGGGGAGACCCAGTACTTC
TRBV9	few	.	TRBJ1-1	CASSPLGQSKGAEAFF	TGTGCCAGCAGCCCCCTTGGTCAGAGTAAGGGGGCTGAAGCTTTCTTT
TRBV11-2	.	TRBD1	TRBJ1-2	CASSSSDRTGGNYGYTF	TGTGCCAGCAGCTCTTCCGACCGGACAGGGGGTAACTATGGCTACACCTTC
TRBV2	.	TRBD1	TRBJ2-1	CASSGPGTGSVEQFF	TGTGCCAGCAGTGGCCCCGGGACAGGGAGTGTGGAGCAGTTCTTC
TRBV21-1	.	.	TRBJ2-1	CASSARQGTSLTNEQFF	TGTGCCAGCAGCGCCCGACAGGGGACTTCCCTTACGAATGAGCAGTTCTTC
TRBV4-2	.	TRBD1	TRBJ1-3	CASSQDMGRGYENTIYF	TGTGCCAGCAGCCAAGATATGGGCAGGGGGTACGAAAACACCATATATTTT